This T cell receptor (beta chain) was captured by sequencing in a study of blood T cell repertoires in COVID-19. Study overall: Researchers got acute and convalescent COVID-19 samples from the United States, Italy and Spain. Nucleic acid was either cDNA or gDNA, and it came from T cells, B-cell-depleted T cells, or PBMCs.

CDR3 length equals 15 residues. From germline, CDR1 is LNHNV and CDR2 YYDKDF (reference sequence). Trimming stripped 0 bases from V and 0 bases from J, with 8 bases between. Sequenced by immunoSEQ multiplex PCR; TCRdb stores in-frame clones only, minus some. The table shows about 100,000 clones, with roughly 90% occurring only once. Sequencing was performed on peripheral blood. V gene TRBV15 combines with J gene TRBJ1-1; D gene ambiguous. The origin of this receptor is an elderly woman with acute or convalescent COVID-19. The CDR3, as DNA: TGTGCCACCAGCAGAGACGCCACAGTGAACACTGAAGCTTTCTTT. Amino acids: CATSRDATVNTEAFF.